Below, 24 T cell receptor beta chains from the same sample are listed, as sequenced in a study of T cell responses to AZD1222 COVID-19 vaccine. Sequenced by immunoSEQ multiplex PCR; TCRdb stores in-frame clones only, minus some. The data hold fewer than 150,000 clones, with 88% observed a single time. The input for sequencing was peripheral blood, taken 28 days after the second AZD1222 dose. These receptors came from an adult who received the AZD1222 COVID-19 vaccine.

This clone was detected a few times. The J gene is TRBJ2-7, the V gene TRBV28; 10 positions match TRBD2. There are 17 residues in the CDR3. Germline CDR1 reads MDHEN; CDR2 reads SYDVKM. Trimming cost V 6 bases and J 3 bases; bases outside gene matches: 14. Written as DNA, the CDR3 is TGTGCCAGCAGACCCGGTAGCGGGAGGAGTGAAAGCTACGAGCAGTACTTC. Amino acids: CASRPGSGRSESYEQYF.

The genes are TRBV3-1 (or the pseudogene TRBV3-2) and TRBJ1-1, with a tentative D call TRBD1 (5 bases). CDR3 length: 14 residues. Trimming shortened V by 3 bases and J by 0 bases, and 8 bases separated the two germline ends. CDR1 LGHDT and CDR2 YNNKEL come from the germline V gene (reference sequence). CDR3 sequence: CASSHGHLNTEAFF. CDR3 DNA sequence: TGTGCCAGCAGCCATGGACACCTGAACACTGAAGCTTTCTTT.

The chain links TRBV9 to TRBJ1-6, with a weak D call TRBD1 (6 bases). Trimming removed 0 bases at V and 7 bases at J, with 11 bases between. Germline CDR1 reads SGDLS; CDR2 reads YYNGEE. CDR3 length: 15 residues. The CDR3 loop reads CASSVEGGLNSPLHF. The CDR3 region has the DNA TGTGCCAGCAGCGTAGAGGGGGGTTTGAATTCACCCCTCCACTTT.

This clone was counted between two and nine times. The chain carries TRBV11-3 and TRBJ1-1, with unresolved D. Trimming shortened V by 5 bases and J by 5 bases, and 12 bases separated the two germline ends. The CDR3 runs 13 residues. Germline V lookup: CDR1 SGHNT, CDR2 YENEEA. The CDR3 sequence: CASSRPQGTEAFF. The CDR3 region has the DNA TGTGCCAGCAGCCGCCCCCAAGGAACTGAAGCTTTCTTT.

As DNA, the CDR3 is TGTGCCAGCACACTAACCCGGAGCTCTGGGGCCAACGTCCTGACTTTC. Protein: CASTLTRSSGANVLTF. V gene TRBV6-7 combines with J gene TRBJ2-6; D uncertain. TRBV6-7 has ORF status, its function being uncertain. CDR3 size: 16 residues. V shed 7 bases and J shed 0 bases, with 13 bases lying between them.

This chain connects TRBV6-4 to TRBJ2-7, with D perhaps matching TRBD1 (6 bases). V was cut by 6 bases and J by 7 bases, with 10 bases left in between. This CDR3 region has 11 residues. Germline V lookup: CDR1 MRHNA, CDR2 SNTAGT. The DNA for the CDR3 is TGTGCCAGCAGGGGACATTGGGAGCAGTACTTC. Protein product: CASRGHWEQYF.

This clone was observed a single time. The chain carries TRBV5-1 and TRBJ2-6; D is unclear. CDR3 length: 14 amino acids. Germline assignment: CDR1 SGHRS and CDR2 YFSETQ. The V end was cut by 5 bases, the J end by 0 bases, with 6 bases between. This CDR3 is CASSSGSGANVLTF. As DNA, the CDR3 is TGCGCCAGCAGTTCCGGCTCTGGGGCCAACGTCCTGACTTTC.

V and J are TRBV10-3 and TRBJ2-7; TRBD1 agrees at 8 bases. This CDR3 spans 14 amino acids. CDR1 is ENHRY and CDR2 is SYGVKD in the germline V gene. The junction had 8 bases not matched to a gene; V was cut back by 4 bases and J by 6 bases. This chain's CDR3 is CAISGQGIGSEQYF. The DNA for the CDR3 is TGTGCCATCAGTGGACAGGGGATTGGAAGCGAGCAGTACTTC.

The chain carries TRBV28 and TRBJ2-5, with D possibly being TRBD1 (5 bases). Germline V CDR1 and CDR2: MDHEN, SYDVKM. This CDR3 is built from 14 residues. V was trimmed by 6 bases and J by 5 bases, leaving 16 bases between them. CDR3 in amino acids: CASSHSGFGETQYF. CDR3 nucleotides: TGTGCCAGCAGCCACTCAGGGTTTGGGGAGACCCAGTACTTC.

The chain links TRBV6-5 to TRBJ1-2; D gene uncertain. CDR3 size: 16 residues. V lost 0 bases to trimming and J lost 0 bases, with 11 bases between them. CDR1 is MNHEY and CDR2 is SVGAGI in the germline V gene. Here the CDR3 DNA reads TGTGCCAGCAGTTACTCGAGATCCACAACTAACTATGGCTACACCTTC. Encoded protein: CASSYSRSTTNYGYTF.

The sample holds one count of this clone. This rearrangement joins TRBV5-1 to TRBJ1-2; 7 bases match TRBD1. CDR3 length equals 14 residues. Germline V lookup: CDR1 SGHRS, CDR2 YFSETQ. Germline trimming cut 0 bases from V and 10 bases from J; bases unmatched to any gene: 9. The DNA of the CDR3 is TGCGCCAGCAGCTTGGCCGGGACAGTGGGTGCCTACACCTTC. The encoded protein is CASSLAGTVGAYTF.

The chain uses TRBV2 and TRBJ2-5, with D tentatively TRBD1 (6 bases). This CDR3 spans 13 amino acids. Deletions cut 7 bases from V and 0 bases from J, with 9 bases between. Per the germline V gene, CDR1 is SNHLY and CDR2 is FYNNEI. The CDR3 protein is CASNRGYQETQYF. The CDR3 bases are TGTGCCAGCAATAGGGGGTACCAAGAGACCCAGTACTTC.

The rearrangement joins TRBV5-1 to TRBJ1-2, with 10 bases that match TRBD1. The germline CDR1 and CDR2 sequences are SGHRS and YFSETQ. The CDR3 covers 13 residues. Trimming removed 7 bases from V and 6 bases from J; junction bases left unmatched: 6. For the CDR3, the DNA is TGCGCCAGCGGTCGAGACAGGGGGCATGGCTACACCTTC. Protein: CASGRDRGHGYTF.

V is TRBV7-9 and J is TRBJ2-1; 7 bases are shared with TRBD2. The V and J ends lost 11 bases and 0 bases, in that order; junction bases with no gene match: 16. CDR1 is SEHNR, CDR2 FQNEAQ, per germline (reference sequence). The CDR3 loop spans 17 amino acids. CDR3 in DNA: TGTGCCGTCACCACCCAGAGCGGGACCCCCTCCTACAATGAGCAGTTCTTC. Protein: CAVTTQSGTPSYNEQFF.

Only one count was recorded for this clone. The DNA for the CDR3 is TGTGCCAGCAGCCAAGATCGTTCGCTTGAAGCTTTCTTT. This encodes CASSQDRSLEAFF. V usage is TRBV3-1 (or the pseudogene TRBV3-2) and J usage is TRBJ1-1; D is unresolved. Germline values: CDR1 LGHDT, CDR2 YNNKEL (reference sequence). This CDR3 is 13 amino acids long. V was clipped by 0 bases and J by 7 bases, with 9 bases between them.

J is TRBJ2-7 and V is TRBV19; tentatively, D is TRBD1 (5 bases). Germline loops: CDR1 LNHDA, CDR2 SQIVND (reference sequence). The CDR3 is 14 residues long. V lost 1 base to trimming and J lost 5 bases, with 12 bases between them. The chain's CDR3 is CASSIGQRGDEQYF. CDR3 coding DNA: TGTGCCAGTAGTATAGGACAGAGAGGAGACGAGCAGTACTTC.

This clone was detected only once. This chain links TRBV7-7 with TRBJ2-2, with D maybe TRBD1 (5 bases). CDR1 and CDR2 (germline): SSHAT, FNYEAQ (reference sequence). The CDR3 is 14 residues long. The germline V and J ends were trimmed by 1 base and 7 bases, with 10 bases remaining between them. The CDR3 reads CASSLGWGDGELFF. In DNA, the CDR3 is TGTGCCAGCAGCTTAGGGTGGGGCGACGGGGAGCTGTTTTTT.

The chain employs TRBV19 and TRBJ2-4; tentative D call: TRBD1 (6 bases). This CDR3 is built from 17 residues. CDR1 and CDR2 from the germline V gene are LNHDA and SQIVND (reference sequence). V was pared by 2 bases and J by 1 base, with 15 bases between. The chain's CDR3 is CASSIRWAGEAKNIQYF. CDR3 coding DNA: TGTGCCAGTAGTATACGTTGGGCAGGGGAGGCCAAAAACATTCAGTACTTC.

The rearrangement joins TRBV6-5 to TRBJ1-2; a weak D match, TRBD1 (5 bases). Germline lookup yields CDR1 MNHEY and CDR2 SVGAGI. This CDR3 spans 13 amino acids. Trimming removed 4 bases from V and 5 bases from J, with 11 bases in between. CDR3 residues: CASSFDRLYGYTF. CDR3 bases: TGTGCCAGCAGTTTCGACAGACTTTATGGCTACACCTTC.

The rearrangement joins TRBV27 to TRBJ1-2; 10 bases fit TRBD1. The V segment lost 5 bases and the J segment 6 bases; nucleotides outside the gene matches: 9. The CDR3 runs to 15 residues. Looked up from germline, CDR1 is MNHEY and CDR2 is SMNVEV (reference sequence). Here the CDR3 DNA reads TGTGCCAGCAGTGCACCGGGACAGGGGATGAATGGCTACACCTTC. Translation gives CASSAPGQGMNGYTF.

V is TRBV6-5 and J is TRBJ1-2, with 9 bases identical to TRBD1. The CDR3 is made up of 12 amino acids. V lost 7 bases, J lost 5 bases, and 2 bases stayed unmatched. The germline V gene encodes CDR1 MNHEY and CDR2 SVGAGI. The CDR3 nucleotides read TGTGCCAGCACCGGGACAGGGTATGGCTACACCTTC. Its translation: CASTGTGYGYTF.

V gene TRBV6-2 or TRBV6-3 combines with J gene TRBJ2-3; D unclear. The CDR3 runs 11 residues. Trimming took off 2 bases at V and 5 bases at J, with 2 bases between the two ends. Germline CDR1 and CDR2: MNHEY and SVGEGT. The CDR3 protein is CASSYEDTQYF. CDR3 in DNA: TGTGCCAGCAGTTACGAAGATACGCAGTATTTT.

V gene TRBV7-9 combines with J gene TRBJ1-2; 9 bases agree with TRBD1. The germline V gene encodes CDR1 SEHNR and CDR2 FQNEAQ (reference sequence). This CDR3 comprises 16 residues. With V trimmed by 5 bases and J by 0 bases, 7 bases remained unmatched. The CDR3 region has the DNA TGTGCCAGCAGCCTCGGACAGGGGACGACTAACTATGGCTACACCTTC. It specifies CASSLGQGTTNYGYTF.

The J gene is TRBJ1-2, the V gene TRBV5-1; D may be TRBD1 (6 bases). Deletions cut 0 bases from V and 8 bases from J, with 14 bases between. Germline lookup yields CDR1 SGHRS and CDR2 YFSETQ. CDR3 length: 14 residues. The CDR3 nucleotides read TGCGCCAGCAGCTTGGGCACCAGGGGTAGAGGCTACACCTTC. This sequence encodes CASSLGTRGRGYTF.